One sample yielded the 30 T cell receptor beta chains listed below, sequenced in a study of T cell responses to AZD1222 COVID-19 vaccine. Data came from immunoSEQ multiplex PCR; TCRdb stores just in-frame clones and leaves some out. Seen here are under 150,000 clones, about 90% observed once, and the top ten hold over 8.5%. Sequencing used peripheral blood, obtained 28 days after the second AZD1222 dose. The receptors here all came from an adult who received the AZD1222 COVID-19 vaccine.

V usage is TRBV19 and J usage is TRBJ1-2, with 9 bases that match TRBD1. The ends lost 9 bases at V and 6 bases at J; junction bases unmatched: 14. Looked up from germline, CDR1 is LNHDA and CDR2 is SQIVND (reference sequence). The CDR3 is 15 residues long. This CDR3 is CASTIQGALSNGYTF. In DNA, the CDR3 is TGTGCCAGCACGATACAGGGGGCGCTGAGTAATGGCTACACCTTC.

The V call is TRBV28, the J call TRBJ1-2, with D perhaps TRBD1 (6 bases). From germline, CDR1 is MDHEN and CDR2 SYDVKM. The ends were cut back, 5 bases at V and 8 bases at J, with 15 bases in the middle. The CDR3 length is 13 residues. The CDR3 is CASSPGTTSGYTF. DNA for the CDR3: TGTGCCAGCAGTCCCGGGACAACCAGCGGCTACACCTTC.

The rearrangement uses TRBV19 and TRBJ2-5; D may be TRBD1 or TRBD2 (5 bases each). Germline V gives CDR1 LNHDA, CDR2 SQIVND (reference sequence). The CDR3 consists of 13 residues. V was clipped by 8 bases and J by 2 bases, with 12 bases between them. The CDR3 sequence: CASGEWGQETQYF. CDR3 bases: TGTGCCAGTGGGGAGTGGGGGCAAGAGACCCAGTACTTC.

V and J are TRBV7-9 and TRBJ1-3; 7 nucleotides line up with TRBD1. This CDR3 contains 16 residues. Germline CDR1 and CDR2: SEHNR and FQNEAQ (reference sequence). V trimming: 7 bases; J trimming: 0 bases; junction bases outside the gene matches: 9. CDR3 bases: TGTGCCAGCACAATTGCGGGACAGTTCTCTGGAAACACCATATATTTT. Translated: CASTIAGQFSGNTIYF.

The chain has TRBV9 and TRBJ2-2; 7 positions agree with TRBD1. Unmatched junction bases numbered 5, after V lost 3 bases and J lost 6 bases. The CDR3 sequence is 14 residues long. Per the germline V gene, CDR1 is SGDLS and CDR2 is YYNGEE. CDR3 sequence (DNA): TGTGCCAGCAGCGCTTCAGGGGGTCCCGGGGAGCTGTTTTTT. Amino acid sequence: CASSASGGPGELFF.

This chain uses TRBV2 with TRBJ2-3, with TRBD2 as a possible D gene (7 bases). Germline CDR1 reads SNHLY; CDR2 reads FYNNEI. The CDR3 is 14 residues long. V was pared by 7 bases and J by 3 bases, with 14 bases between. CDR3 region: CASKVRGGTDTQYF. The DNA of the CDR3 is TGTGCCAGCAAAGTGAGGGGGGGGACAGATACGCAGTATTTT.

V and J are TRBV11-1 and TRBJ2-7; 8 bases fit TRBD1. Looked up from germline, CDR1 is SGHAT and CDR2 is FQDESV (reference sequence). This CDR3 is built from 16 residues. V shed 5 bases and J 0 bases; nucleotides not matched to a gene: 9. CDR3: CASSKGTGTGSYEQYF. CDR3 in DNA: TGTGCCAGCAGCAAAGGAACCGGGACAGGCTCCTACGAGCAGTACTTC.

V gene TRBV20-1 combines with J gene TRBJ1-3; no definite D call. Germline CDR1 DFQATT, CDR2 SNEGSKA (reference sequence). This CDR3 spans 13 amino acids. V lost 3 bases and J lost 1, with 7 bases in between. CDR3 coding DNA: TGCAGTGCTAGTAGGCCTTCTGGAAACACCATATATTTT. This translates into CSASRPSGNTIYF.

The chain couples TRBV5-5 to TRBJ1-5, with TRBD1 matching over 9 bases. This CDR3 has 14 residues. Germline V gives CDR1 SGHKS, CDR2 YYEKEE (reference sequence). J gave up 5 bases and V 3 bases, and 3 bases lay outside the gene matches. DNA for the CDR3: TGTGCCAGCAGCTGGACAGGGGACCATCAGCCCCAGCATTTT. This sequence encodes CASSWTGDHQPQHF.

This clone has only one observation. The chain carries TRBV5-6 and TRBJ1-4; D not certain. Germline V gene sequence: CDR1 SGHDT, CDR2 YYEEEE. The ends were cut back, 3 bases at V and 2 bases at J, with 14 bases in the middle. This CDR3 has 16 residues. Here the CDR3 DNA reads TGTGCCAGCAGCTCCCTCGGGGTGAAGACTAATGAAAAACTGTTTTTT. Protein sequence: CASSSLGVKTNEKLFF.

The chain is built from TRBV13 and TRBJ1-1; D unclear. The CDR3 runs to 13 residues. Germline V gene sequence: CDR1 PRHDT, CDR2 FYEKMQ (reference sequence). Trimming took 4 bases from V and 8 from J, leaving 14 bases between them. CDR3 sequence reads: CASSSVEYGEAFF. CDR3 bases: TGTGCCAGCAGCTCGGTCGAGTATGGAGAAGCTTTCTTT.

The genes are TRBV10-1 and TRBJ1-2, with 8 nucleotides matching TRBD1. This CDR3 region has 13 residues. With 6 bases clipped from V and 7 bases from J, the junction kept 7 bases outside the gene matches. The germline V gene has CDR1 WNHNN and CDR2 SYGVQD (reference sequence). CDR3 residues: CASSPSGQAGYTF. CDR3 nucleotide sequence: TGCGCCAGCAGCCCTTCGGGACAGGCTGGCTACACCTTC.

The chain employs TRBV28 and TRBJ1-1; no firm D call. CDR1 MDHEN and CDR2 SYDVKM come from the germline V gene. V was cut by 7 bases and J by 4 bases, with 13 bases left in between. The CDR3 runs 13 residues. The CDR3 DNA is TGTGCCAGCATAGAGGCCTCGAGCACTGAAGCTTTCTTT. This translates into CASIEASSTEAFF.

This sequence joins TRBV2 and TRBJ2-5; D unclear. The CDR3 is made up of 11 amino acids. Germline CDR1 and CDR2: SNHLY and FYNNEI. Trimming shortened V by 7 bases and J by 3 bases, and 6 bases separated the two germline ends. The CDR3 spells CASILEETQYF. In DNA, the CDR3 is TGTGCCAGCATCTTAGAAGAGACCCAGTACTTC.

The genes are TRBV6-5 and TRBJ1-4; 7 positions agree with TRBD1. The J segment lost 5 bases and the V segment lost 9 bases, leaving 9 bases of the junction unmatched. Germline V CDR1 and CDR2: MNHEY, SVGAGI. The length of the CDR3 is 14 residues. The CDR3 region is CASEDRSMNEKLFF. CDR3 nucleotides: TGTGCCAGTGAGGACAGGTCTATGAATGAAAAACTGTTTTTT.

The CDR3: CASSRGLPNTGELFF. The CDR3 DNA reads TGTGCCAGCAGCCGCGGACTTCCTAACACCGGGGAGCTGTTTTTT. The chain carries TRBV11-2 and TRBJ2-2; tentative D call: TRBD2 (5 bases). The V and J ends lost 5 bases and 2 bases respectively, with 12 bases between them. Germline V lookup: CDR1 SGHAT, CDR2 FQNNGV. The CDR3 is 15 residues long.

The rearrangement uses TRBV6-2 or TRBV6-3 and TRBJ2-5; TRBD1 or TRBD2 may be the D gene (5 bases each). The germline V gene has CDR1 MNHEY and CDR2 SVGEGT. Trimming took off 0 bases at V and 7 bases at J, with 12 bases between the two ends. The CDR3 extends over 14 amino acids. CDR3 sequence (DNA): TGTGCCAGCAGTTACTCCCGGACTCAGGGGACCCAGTACTTC. Residues: CASSYSRTQGTQYF.

The chain couples TRBV5-6 to TRBJ1-1, with TRBD1 matching 8 bases. The trim removed 0 bases at V and 2 bases at J, leaving 3 bases unmatched. In germline, CDR1 is SGHDT, CDR2 YYEEEE. There are 15 residues in the CDR3. The CDR3 bases are TGTGCCAGCAGCTTGGTTGACAGGGGCAACACTGAAGCTTTCTTT. It codes for CASSLVDRGNTEAFF.

This clone came up once. This sequence joins TRBV6-5 and TRBJ1-4; D remains ambiguous. The germline V gene has CDR1 MNHEY and CDR2 SVGAGI. The CDR3 runs 12 residues. Deletions cut 8 bases from V and 3 bases from J, with 7 bases between. CDR3: CASGNPNEKLFF. CDR3 bases: TGTGCCAGCGGGAACCCTAATGAAAAACTGTTTTTT.

The rearrangement links TRBV6-5 to TRBJ1-6, with 9 bases aligning to TRBD1. V shed 6 bases, J shed 8 bases, and the junction held 5 bases outside the gene matches. Germline CDR1 and CDR2: MNHEY and SVGAGI. The CDR3 extends over 14 amino acids. CDR3 nucleotide sequence: TGTGCCAGCAGGAGGGACAGGGAGCATTCACCCCTCCACTTT. Protein sequence: CASRRDREHSPLHF.

The chain joins TRBV3-1 (or the pseudogene TRBV3-2) to TRBJ1-1; D is undetermined. The V and J ends lost 1 base and 1 base respectively, with 7 bases between them. This CDR3 is 14 amino acids long. CDR1 and CDR2 (germline): LGHDT, YNNKEL (reference sequence). The CDR3 region is CASSQAGSNTEAFF. For the CDR3, the DNA is TGTGCCAGCAGCCAAGCAGGCTCGAACACTGAAGCTTTCTTT.

The chain combines TRBV3-1 (or the pseudogene TRBV3-2) with TRBJ2-2; D is perhaps TRBD1 or TRBD2 (6 bases each). The CDR3 has 16 amino acids. Germline V gene lookup returns CDR1 LGHDT and CDR2 YNNKEL (reference sequence). Between the trimmed V and J ends, which lost 8 bases and 4 bases, there was a span of 20 bases. The CDR3 here is CASAQEGGRITGELFF. CDR3 in DNA: TGTGCCAGCGCCCAAGAGGGGGGCCGTATCACCGGGGAGCTGTTTTTT.

The J gene is TRBJ1-6, the V gene TRBV3-1 (or the pseudogene TRBV3-2); D remains unclear. Between the trimmed V and J ends, which lost 4 bases and 0 bases, there was a span of 10 bases. The CDR3 consists of 16 residues. Germline assignment: CDR1 LGHDT and CDR2 YNNKEL (reference sequence). The CDR3, as DNA: TGTGCCAGCAGCCCAAGCGAGCGCTCCTATAATTCACCCCTCCACTTT. Amino acids: CASSPSERSYNSPLHF.

The J gene is TRBJ2-3, the V gene TRBV5-4; 8 bases are shared with TRBD2. From germline, CDR1 is SGHNT and CDR2 YYREEE (reference sequence). The CDR3 contains 16 residues. V was clipped by 0 bases and J by 0 bases; unmatched bases: 3. Here the CDR3 reads CASSLVSSGSTDTQYF. The CDR3, as DNA: TGTGCCAGCAGCTTGGTGTCTAGCGGGAGCACAGATACGCAGTATTTT.

The chain joins TRBV7-9 to TRBJ1-1; possible D gene TRBD1, 5 bases. Deletions cut 1 base from V and 0 bases from J, with 9 bases between. The CDR3 contains 15 residues. In germline, CDR1 is SEHNR, CDR2 FQNEAQ (reference sequence). The CDR3 here is CASSLGRGVNTEAFF. In nucleotides, the CDR3 is TGTGCCAGCAGCTTAGGTCGGGGGGTGAACACTGAAGCTTTCTTT. The full variable domain, with the rest looked up from reference TRBV7-9 and TRBJ1-1, is DTGVSQNPRHKITKRGQNVTFRCDPISEHNRLYWYRQTLGQGPEFLTYFQNEAQLEKSRLLSDRFSAERPKGSFSTLEIQRTEQGDSAMYLCASSLGRGVNTEAFFGQGTRLTVV.

The gene calls are TRBV19 and TRBJ2-7; 7 bases line up with TRBD1. Germline V CDR1 and CDR2: LNHDA, SQIVND (reference sequence). V was pared by 2 bases and J by 1 base, with 8 bases of the junction left unmatched. There are 16 residues in the CDR3. The CDR3 coding sequence is TGTGCCAGTAGTATAAGTCCCCGACAGGGATCCTACGAGCAGTACTTC. This encodes CASSISPRQGSYEQYF.

CDR3 amino acids: CASRPQIWGKETGELFF. In DNA, the CDR3 is TGTGCCAGTAGACCTCAGATTTGGGGGAAAGAAACCGGGGAGCTGTTTTTT. The chain uses TRBV19 and TRBJ2-2, with D perhaps TRBD1 or TRBD2 (5 bases each). Trimming shortened V by 6 bases and J by 5 bases, and 22 bases separated the two germline ends. Germline CDR1 reads LNHDA; CDR2 reads SQIVND (reference sequence). The CDR3 has 17 amino acids.

The rearrangement links TRBV7-9 to TRBJ2-1; 8 nucleotides match TRBD1. The CDR3 length is 15 residues. CDR1 SEHNR and CDR2 FQNEAQ come from the germline V gene (reference sequence). V lost 5 bases, J lost 1 base, and 4 bases stayed unmatched. The CDR3 sequence is CASSLRGLSYNEQFF. The CDR3 coding sequence is TGTGCCAGCAGCCTCAGGGGGCTATCCTACAATGAGCAGTTCTTC.

V and J are TRBV12-5 and TRBJ2-3, with D unclear. Trimming removed 4 bases from V and 4 bases from J, with 6 bases in between. The CDR3 runs to 12 residues. From germline, CDR1 is LGHNT and CDR2 FRNRAP. CDR3 bases: TGTGCTAGTGGTTCGAACGCAGATACGCAGTATTTT. Its protein product is CASGSNADTQYF.

The chain recombines TRBV18 with TRBJ1-2; D may be TRBD1 (6 bases). The V end was cut by 4 bases, the J end by 7 bases, with 13 bases between. The CDR3 loop spans 13 amino acids. The germline V gene has CDR1 KGHSH and CDR2 LQKENI. The CDR3 DNA sequence: TGTGCCAGCTCACTTCGGGGGGCGAGTGGCTACACCTTC. It encodes CASSLRGASGYTF.